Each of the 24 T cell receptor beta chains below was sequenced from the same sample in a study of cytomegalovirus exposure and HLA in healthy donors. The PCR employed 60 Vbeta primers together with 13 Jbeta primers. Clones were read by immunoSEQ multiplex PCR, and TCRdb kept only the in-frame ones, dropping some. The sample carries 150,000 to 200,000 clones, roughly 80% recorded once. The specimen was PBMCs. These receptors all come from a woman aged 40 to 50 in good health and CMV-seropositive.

CDR3 protein: CASSWRTSGGPFF. As DNA, the CDR3 is TGTGCCAGCAGCTGGCGGACTAGCGGGGGCCCATTCTTC. The rearrangement uses TRBV7-2 and TRBJ2-1; the match to TRBD2 covers 13 bases. Germline trimming cut 4 bases from V and 16 bases from J; bases unmatched to any gene: 7. Germline CDR1 SGHTA, CDR2 FQGNSA. The CDR3 spans 13 residues.

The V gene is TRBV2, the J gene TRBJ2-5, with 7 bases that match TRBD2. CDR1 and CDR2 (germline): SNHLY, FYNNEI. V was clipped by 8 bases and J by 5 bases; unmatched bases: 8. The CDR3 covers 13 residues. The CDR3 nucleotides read TGTGCCAGCTCTGTCTTGGGGGGGGAGACCCAGTACTTC. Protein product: CASSVLGGETQYF. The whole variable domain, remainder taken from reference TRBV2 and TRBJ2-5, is EPEVTQTPSHQVTQMGQEVILRCVPISNHLYFYWYRQILGQKVEFLVSFYNNEISEKSEIFDDQFSVERPDGSNFTLKIRSTKLEDSAMYFCASSVLGGETQYFGPGTRLLVL.

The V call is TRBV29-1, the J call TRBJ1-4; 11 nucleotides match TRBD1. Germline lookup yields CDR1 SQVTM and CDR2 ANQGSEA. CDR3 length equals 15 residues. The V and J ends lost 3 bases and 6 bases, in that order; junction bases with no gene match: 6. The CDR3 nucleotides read TGCAGCGTTGACCACGGGACAGGGGGAGATGAAAAACTGTTTTTT. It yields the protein CSVDHGTGGDEKLFF.

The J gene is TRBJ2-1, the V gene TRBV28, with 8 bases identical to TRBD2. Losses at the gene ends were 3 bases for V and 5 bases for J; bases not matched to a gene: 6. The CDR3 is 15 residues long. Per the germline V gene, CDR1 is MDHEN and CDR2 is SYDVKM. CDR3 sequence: CASSFGISGNNEQFF. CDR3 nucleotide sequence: TGTGCCAGCAGTTTCGGTATTAGCGGGAACAATGAGCAGTTCTTC.

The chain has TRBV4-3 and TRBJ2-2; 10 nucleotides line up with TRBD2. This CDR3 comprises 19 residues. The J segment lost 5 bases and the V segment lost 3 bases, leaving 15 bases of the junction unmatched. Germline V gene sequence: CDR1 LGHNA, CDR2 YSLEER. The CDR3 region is CASSQWLAGEGRRTGELFF. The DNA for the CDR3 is TGCGCCAGCAGCCAGTGGCTAGCGGGAGAAGGTCGGCGGACCGGGGAGCTGTTTTTT.

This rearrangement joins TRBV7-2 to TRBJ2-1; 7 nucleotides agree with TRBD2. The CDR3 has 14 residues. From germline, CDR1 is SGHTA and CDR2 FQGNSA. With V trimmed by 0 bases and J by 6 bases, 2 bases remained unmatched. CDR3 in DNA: TGTGCCAGCAGCTTAGCAGGCGGGGGCAATGAGCAGTTCTTC. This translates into CASSLAGGGNEQFF.

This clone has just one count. This chain's CDR3 is CASSVDYASGSNEQYF. The CDR3 nucleotides are TGTGCCAGCAGCGTAGATTACGCTAGCGGGAGCAACGAGCAGTACTTC. This rearrangement joins TRBV9 to TRBJ2-7; the match to TRBD2 covers 10 bases. Trimming at V came to 0 bases and at J to 5 bases, leaving 8 bases not matched to a gene. Germline loops: CDR1 SGDLS, CDR2 YYNGEE. The CDR3 loop spans 16 amino acids.

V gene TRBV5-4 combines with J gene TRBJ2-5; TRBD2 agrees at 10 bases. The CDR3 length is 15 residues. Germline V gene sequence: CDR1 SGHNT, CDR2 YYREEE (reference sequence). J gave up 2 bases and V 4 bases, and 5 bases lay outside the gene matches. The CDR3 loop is CASSQKREGQETQYF. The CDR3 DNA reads TGTGCCAGCAGCCAGAAGCGGGAGGGGCAAGAGACCCAGTACTTC.

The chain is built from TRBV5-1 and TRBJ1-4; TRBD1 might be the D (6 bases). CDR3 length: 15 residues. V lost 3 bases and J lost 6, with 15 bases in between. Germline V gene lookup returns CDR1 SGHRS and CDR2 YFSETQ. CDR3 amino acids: CASSWKGGRDEKLFF. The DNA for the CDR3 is TGCGCCAGCAGCTGGAAAGGGGGGAGGGATGAAAAACTGTTTTTT.

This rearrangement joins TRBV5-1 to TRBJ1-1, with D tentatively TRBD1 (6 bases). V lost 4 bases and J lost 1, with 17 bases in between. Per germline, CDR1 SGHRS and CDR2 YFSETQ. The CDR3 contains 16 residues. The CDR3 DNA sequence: TGCGCCAGCAGCCTCAATCCGGGACACAGGAACACTGAAGCTTTCTTT. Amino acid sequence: CASSLNPGHRNTEAFF. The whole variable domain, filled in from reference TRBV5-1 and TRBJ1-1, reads KAGVTQTPRYLIKTRGQQVTLSCSPISGHRSVSWYQQTPGQGLQFLFEYFSETQRNKGNFPGRFSGRQFSNSRSEMNVSTLELGDSALYLCASSLNPGHRNTEAFFGQGTRLTVV.

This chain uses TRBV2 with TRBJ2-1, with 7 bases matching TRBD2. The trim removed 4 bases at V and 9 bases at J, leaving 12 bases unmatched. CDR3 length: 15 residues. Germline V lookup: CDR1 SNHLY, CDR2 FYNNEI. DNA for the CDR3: TGTGCCAGCAGTGCGGGACTAACCTCCTCGGGTGAGCAGTTCTTC. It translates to CASSAGLTSSGEQFF.

The CDR3 spells CASSPTGRAYEQYF. The DNA of the CDR3 is TGTGCCAGCAGCCCTACAGGGAGGGCCTACGAGCAGTACTTC. The chain links TRBV27 to TRBJ2-7; TRBD2 might be the D (7 bases). The CDR3 is 14 amino acids. The V end was cut by 6 bases, the J end by 2 bases, with 14 bases between. Germline-derived CDR1 and CDR2 are MNHEY and SMNVEV (reference sequence).

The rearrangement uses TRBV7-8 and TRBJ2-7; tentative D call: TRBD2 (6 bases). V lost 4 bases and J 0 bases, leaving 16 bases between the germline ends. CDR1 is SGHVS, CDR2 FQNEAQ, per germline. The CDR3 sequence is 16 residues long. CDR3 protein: CASSWNSGPLSYEQYF. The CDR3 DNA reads TGTGCCAGCAGCTGGAATAGCGGACCCCTCTCCTACGAGCAGTACTTC.

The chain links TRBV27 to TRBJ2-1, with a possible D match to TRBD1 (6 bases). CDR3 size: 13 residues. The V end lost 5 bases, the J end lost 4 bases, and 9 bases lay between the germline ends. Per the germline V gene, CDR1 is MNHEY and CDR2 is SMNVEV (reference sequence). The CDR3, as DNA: TGTGCCAGCAGTCCCGGACAGTACAATGAGCAGTTCTTC. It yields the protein CASSPGQYNEQFF.

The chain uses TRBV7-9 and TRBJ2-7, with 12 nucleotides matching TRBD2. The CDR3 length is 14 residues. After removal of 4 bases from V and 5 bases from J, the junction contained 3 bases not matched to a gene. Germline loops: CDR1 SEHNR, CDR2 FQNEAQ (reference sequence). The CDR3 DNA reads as TGTGCCAGCAGCTCGACTAGCGGGAGTCACGAGCAGTACTTC. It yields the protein CASSSTSGSHEQYF.

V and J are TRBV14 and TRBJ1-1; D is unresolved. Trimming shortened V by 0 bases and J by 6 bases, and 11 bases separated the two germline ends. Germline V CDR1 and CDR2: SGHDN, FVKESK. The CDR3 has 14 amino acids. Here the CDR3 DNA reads TGTGCCAGCAGCCAAGAGTTGAGGGCGCCTGAAGCTTTCTTT. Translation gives CASSQELRAPEAFF.

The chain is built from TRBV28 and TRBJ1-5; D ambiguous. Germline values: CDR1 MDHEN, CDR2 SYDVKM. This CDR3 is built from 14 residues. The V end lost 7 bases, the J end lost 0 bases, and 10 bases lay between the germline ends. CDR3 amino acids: CASTPLYSNQPQHF. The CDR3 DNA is TGTGCCAGCACACCGCTATATAGCAATCAGCCCCAGCATTTT.

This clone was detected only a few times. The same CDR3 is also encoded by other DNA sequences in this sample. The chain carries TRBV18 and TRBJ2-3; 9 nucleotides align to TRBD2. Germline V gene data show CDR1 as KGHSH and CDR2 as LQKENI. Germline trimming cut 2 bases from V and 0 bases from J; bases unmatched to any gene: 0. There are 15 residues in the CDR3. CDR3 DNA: TGTGCCAGCTCACCAACTAGCGGGAGCACAGATACGCAGTATTTT. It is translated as CASSPTSGSTDTQYF.

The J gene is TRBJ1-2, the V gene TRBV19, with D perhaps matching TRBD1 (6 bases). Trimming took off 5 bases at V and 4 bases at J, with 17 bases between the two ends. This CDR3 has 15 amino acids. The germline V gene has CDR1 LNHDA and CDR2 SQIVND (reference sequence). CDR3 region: CASSPSDRPFYGYTF. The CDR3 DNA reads TGTGCCAGTAGTCCCTCGGACAGACCGTTCTATGGCTACACCTTC.

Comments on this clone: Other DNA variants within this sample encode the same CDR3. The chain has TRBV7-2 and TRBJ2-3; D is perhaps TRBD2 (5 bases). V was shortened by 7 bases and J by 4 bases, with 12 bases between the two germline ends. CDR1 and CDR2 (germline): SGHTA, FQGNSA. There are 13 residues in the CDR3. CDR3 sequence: CASTPLRADTQYF. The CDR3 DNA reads TGTGCCAGCACCCCATTGAGGGCAGATACGCAGTATTTT. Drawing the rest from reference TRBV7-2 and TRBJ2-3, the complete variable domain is GAGVSQSPSNKVTEKGKDVELRCDPISGHTALYWYRQSLGQGLEFLIYFQGNSAPDKSGLPSDRFSAERTGGSVSTLTIQRTQQEDSAVYLCASTPLRADTQYFGPGTRLTVL.

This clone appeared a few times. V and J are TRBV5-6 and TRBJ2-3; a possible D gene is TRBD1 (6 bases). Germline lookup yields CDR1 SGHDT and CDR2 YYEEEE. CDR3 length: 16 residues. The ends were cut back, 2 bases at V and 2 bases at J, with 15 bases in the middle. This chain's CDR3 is CASSFTGSSLTDTQYF. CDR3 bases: TGTGCCAGCAGCTTTACAGGGTCCTCCCTCACAGATACGCAGTATTTT.

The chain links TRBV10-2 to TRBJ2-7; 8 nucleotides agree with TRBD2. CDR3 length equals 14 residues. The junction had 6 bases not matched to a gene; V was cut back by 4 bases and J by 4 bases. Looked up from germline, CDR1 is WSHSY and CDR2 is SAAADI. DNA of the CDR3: TGCGCCAGCAGTGGAACTAGCGGTGGGTACGAGCAGTACTTC. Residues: CASSGTSGGYEQYF.

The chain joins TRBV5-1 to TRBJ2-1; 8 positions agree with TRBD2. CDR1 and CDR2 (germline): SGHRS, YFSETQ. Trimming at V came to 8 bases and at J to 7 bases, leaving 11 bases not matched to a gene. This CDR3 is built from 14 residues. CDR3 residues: CASTSGPRGNEQFF. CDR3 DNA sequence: TGCGCCAGTACTAGCGGTCCCCGAGGGAATGAGCAGTTCTTC.

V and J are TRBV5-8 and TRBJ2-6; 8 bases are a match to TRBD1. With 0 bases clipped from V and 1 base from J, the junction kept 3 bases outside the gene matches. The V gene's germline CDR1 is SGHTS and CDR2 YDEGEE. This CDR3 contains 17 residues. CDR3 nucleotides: TGTGCCAGCAGCTTGGTCCAGGGGGCTTCTGGGGCCAACGTCCTGACTTTC. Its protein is CASSLVQGASGANVLTF. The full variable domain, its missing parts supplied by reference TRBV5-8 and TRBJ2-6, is EAGVTQSPTHLIKTRGQQATLRCSPISGHTSVYWYQQALGLGLQFLLWYDEGEERNRGNFPPRFSGRQFPNYSSELNVNALELEDSALYLCASSLVQGASGANVLTFGAGSRLTVL.